A selection of T cell receptor beta chains follows, all from one sample in a study of HIV-infected patients and healthy controls. TCRdb fed the 5' RACE reads into MiXCR, producing one record per CDR3 protein. This table holds about 67,000 distinct CDR3 sequences, about a sixth found once. The specimen was CD4+ T cells from blood. The source of these receptors is a human donor in good health. Each CDR3 is given with its conserved first and last residue.

TRBV3-1,TRBJ2-1,CASSARLAGDNEQFF
TRBV7-2,TRBJ2-1,CASSLALYLTRSDEQFF
TRBV7-2,TRBJ2-7,CASSLGTGSSYEQYF
TRBV13,TRBJ2-3,CASSSDRKFTDTQYF
TRBV24-1,TRBJ2-1,CATSEAGLAGSEQFF
TRBV20-1,TRBJ2-3,CSAMTSSDTQYF
TRBV21-1,TRBJ1-3,CASSIYLTTFTRISGNTIYF
TRBV28,TRBJ1-6,CASRTGNNSPLHF
TRBV7-2,TRBJ1-2,CASSSTYDSYGYTF
TRBV7-8,TRBJ1-5,CASSFRGSNQPQHF
TRBV4-3,TRBJ2-7,CASSPNPGAYEQYF
TRBV7-6,TRBJ2-7,CASSLQYGTSGSPYEQYF
TRBV6-5,TRBJ1-1,CASRENTEAFF
TRBV14,TRBJ2-3,CASSPTGAVDTQYF
TRBV6-2/TRBV6-3,TRBJ2-6,CASSYSLAGGSGANVLTF
TRBV7-2,TRBJ2-7,CASSLTTGTYEQYF
TRBV14,TRBJ2-1,CASSPGLAGGHLRFF
TRBV29-1,TRBJ2-3,CSLAGVLADTQYF
TRBV5-8,TRBJ1-5,CASRGGRLNQPQHF
TRBV6-1,TRBJ1-5,CASSELGHVSNQPQHF
TRBV4-1,TRBJ2-7,CASSQGMGVGYEQYF
TRBV4-3,TRBJ2-7,CASSRGNNYEQYF
TRBV24-1,TRBJ2-3,CATSDSGTFPDTQYF
TRBV25-1,TRBJ1-3,CASSLPGTGGNTIYF
TRBV29-1,TRBJ1-1,CTAKRGTEAFF
TRBV12-3/TRBV12-4,TRBJ2-1,CATARERNEQFF
TRBV2,TRBJ1-1,CASTITEALGTEAFF
TRBV7-9,TRBJ2-2,CASSLGLVQGELFF
TRBV12-3/TRBV12-4,TRBJ1-1,CASSPGRGRRATEAFF
TRBV6-2/TRBV6-3,TRBJ1-5,CASTPWGRADQPQHF
TRBV12-3/TRBV12-4,TRBJ1-1,CASSLDRATEAFF
TRBV10-3,TRBJ2-7,CAISGTEDYEQYF
TRBV6-6,TRBJ2-2,CASSYRGRAGELFF
TRBV6-2/TRBV6-3,TRBJ2-1,CASRIDMTYNEQFF
TRBV29-1,TRBJ2-7,CSVLVTGTSTAWQYF
TRBV2,TRBJ1-5,CASSLTVNQPQHF
TRBV12-3/TRBV12-4,TRBJ1-3,CASSPSSRGDSGNTIYF
TRBV4-3,TRBJ2-6,CASSPVAGGANVLTF
TRBV7-3,TRBJ1-1,CASRIGVNTEAFF
TRBV7-9,TRBJ1-6,CASSLQGAVNSPLHF
TRBV15,TRBJ2-5,CATTTYGQGKETQYF
TRBV11-2,TRBJ1-3,CASSFGTGRERSLNTIYF
TRBV28,TRBJ1-3,CASLSVGTPSGNTIYF
TRBV19,TRBJ2-4,CASSMIQANIQYF
TRBV29-1,TRBJ2-1,CSVGESGRGSYNEQFF
TRBV27,TRBJ2-4,CASGIQQVAKNIQYF
TRBV6-2/TRBV6-3,TRBJ2-1,CASSYQTLAGGRNEQFF
TRBV4-3,TRBJ1-4,CASSPQTGVLFF
TRBV29-1,TRBJ2-1,CSGNRDRGYNEQFF
TRBV18,TRBJ2-1,CASSLIPGTSGGHNNEQFF
TRBV28,TRBJ2-5,CASRTWQSKQTQYF
TRBV5-1,TRBJ1-5,CASSWGTGNEPQHF
TRBV18,TRBJ2-5,CASSPVLAPRETQYF
TRBV12-3/TRBV12-4,TRBJ2-6,CASREQGYGANVLTF